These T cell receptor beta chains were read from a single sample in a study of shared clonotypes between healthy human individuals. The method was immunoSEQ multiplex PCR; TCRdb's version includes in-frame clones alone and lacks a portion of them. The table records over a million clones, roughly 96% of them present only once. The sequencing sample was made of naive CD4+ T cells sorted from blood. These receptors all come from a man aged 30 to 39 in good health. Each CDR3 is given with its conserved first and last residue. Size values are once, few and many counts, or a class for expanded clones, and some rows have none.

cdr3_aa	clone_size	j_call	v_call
CASSTGAYEQYF	-	TRBJ2-7	TRBV5-1
CASSLGPGPLRTNEQFF	-	TRBJ2-1	TRBV5-5
CASSSVPMGRGSVNEQFF	-	TRBJ2-1	TRBV5-4
CSVEDHDKHEQFF	-	TRBJ2-1	TRBV29-1
CASSYSIWRTGNEQFF	-	TRBJ2-1	TRBV6-6
CASRETSNVQYF	-	TRBJ2-4	TRBV6-1
CASSFSVYEQYF	-	TRBJ2-7	TRBV28
CASSLVAYEQYF	-	TRBJ2-7	TRBV28
CASSESNSPGHQPQHF	-	TRBJ1-5	TRBV10-2
CASSLSSGTPSTDTQYF	-	TRBJ2-3	TRBV5-1
CASSEESGRNYGYTF	-	TRBJ1-2	TRBV25-1
CASSRRVGPNYEQYF	-	TRBJ2-7	TRBV7-8
CASSSGQGRYGYTF	-	TRBJ1-2	TRBV28
CASSKISSGNYGYTF	-	TRBJ1-2	TRBV27
CASSPGPRLGGELFF	-	TRBJ2-2	TRBV5-5
CASSSLGTEAFF	-	TRBJ1-1	TRBV7-9
CASSSPGHRRDNQPQHF	-	TRBJ1-5	TRBV27
CASSFTSGQQPANTGELFF	-	TRBJ2-2	TRBV7-9
CASSKDDRSNTEAFF	once	TRBJ1-1	TRBV21-1
CASRTPGKAGEQYF	-	TRBJ2-7	TRBV28
CASKAANYGYTF	-	TRBJ1-2	TRBV6-5
CASSLAGGREQYF	-	TRBJ2-7	TRBV5-1
CAQQELTLGDTQYF	-	TRBJ2-3	TRBV2
CASSRGTGLDTEAFF	-	TRBJ1-1	TRBV7-8
CASSSLAGVHNNEQFF	-	TRBJ2-1	TRBV7-9
CASKQGPYNEQFF	-	TRBJ2-1	TRBV28
CAISENGWVNNEQFF	-	TRBJ2-1	TRBV10-3
CASSPPGRPQFF	-	TRBJ2-1	TRBV7-2
CASSVSHGETQYF	once	TRBJ2-5	TRBV6-4
CASSLAGGQNEQFF	-	TRBJ2-1	TRBV28
CASSLVRGTYGYTF	-	TRBJ1-2	TRBV5-6
CSARQGALIDEQFF	-	TRBJ2-1	TRBV29-1
CASAVVGDTDTQYF	once	TRBJ2-3	TRBV10-2
CASSLGLAGSVETQYF	-	TRBJ2-5	TRBV19
CAATSGRTSFGTQYF	-	TRBJ2-5	TRBV2